Each of the 32 T cell receptor beta chains below was sequenced from the same sample in a study of blood T cell repertoires in COVID-19. The data were produced by immunoSEQ multiplex PCR, yet TCRdb's version contains in-frame clones alone and is incomplete. The data contain more than 200,000 clones, approximately 86% of them singletons. Sample: peripheral blood. The receptors originated from a man aged 30 to 45 with active or convalescent COVID-19.

CDR3 region: CASSLGDSLDTQYF. The CDR3 nucleotides read TGTGCCAGCAGCTTAGGGGACTCGTTAGATACGCAGTATTTT. The chain couples TRBV13 to TRBJ2-3; tentative D call: TRBD2 (5 bases). V gave up 0 bases and J gave up 5 bases, with 9 bases separating them. This CDR3 spans 14 amino acids. The V gene's germline CDR1 is PRHDT and CDR2 FYEKMQ (reference sequence).

The gene calls are TRBV3-1 (or the pseudogene TRBV3-2) and TRBJ2-5, with D perhaps matching TRBD2 (5 bases). The CDR3 runs 14 residues. Germline V CDR1 and CDR2: LGHDT, YNNKEL (reference sequence). V lost 4 bases to trimming and J lost 4 bases, with 13 bases between them. CDR3 sequence reads: CASSPRSGLETQYF. The CDR3 DNA reads as TGTGCCAGCAGCCCCCGCAGCGGTTTAGAGACCCAGTACTTC.

The rearrangement links TRBV9 to TRBJ2-6; 12 bases map to TRBD1. CDR3 size: 18 residues. Trimming at V came to 3 bases and at J to 0 bases, leaving 4 bases not matched to a gene. Per the germline V gene, CDR1 is SGDLS and CDR2 is YYNGEE. In nucleotides, the CDR3 is TGTGCCAGCAGCGGGGACAGGGGGCGCTTCTCTGGGGCCAACGTCCTGACTTTC. Protein product: CASSGDRGRFSGANVLTF.

This rearrangement joins TRBV30 to TRBJ1-6; 8 bases are shared with TRBD1. CDR3 length: 14 residues. The germline V gene has CDR1 GTSNPN and CDR2 SVGIG (reference sequence). Trimming took 5 bases from V and 10 from J; bases not matched to a gene: 10. CDR3 residues: CAWAPDRDGSPLHF. The CDR3 nucleotides read TGTGCCTGGGCACCGGACAGGGACGGGTCACCCCTCCACTTT.

This chain joins TRBV19 and TRBJ2-4; 13 positions agree with TRBD2. The CDR3 loop spans 19 amino acids. The germline CDR1 and CDR2 sequences are LNHDA and SQIVND (reference sequence). J was trimmed by 1 base and V by 11 bases; bases with no gene match: 17. The CDR3 reads CAPFTPAQLAGGAKNIQYF. The CDR3 nucleotides read TGTGCCCCTTTCACCCCAGCACAACTAGCGGGGGGGGCCAAAAACATTCAGTACTTC.

This clone is a singleton in its sample. The chain is built from TRBV12-3 or TRBV12-4 and TRBJ2-7; D is perhaps TRBD1 (5 bases). The CDR3 runs to 13 residues. Trimming cost V 3 bases and J 3 bases, with 9 bases left between them. The CDR3 DNA follows: TGTGCCAGCAGTTTCGGGCAGGGCTACGAGCAGTACTTC. It yields the protein CASSFGQGYEQYF.

The J gene is TRBJ2-3, the V gene TRBV19; 14 positions agree with TRBD2. The V segment lost 3 bases and the J segment 3 bases; nucleotides outside the gene matches: 14. This CDR3 comprises 20 residues. Germline assignment: CDR1 LNHDA and CDR2 SQIVND (reference sequence). CDR3 coding DNA: TGTGCCAGTAGTATTAGAGGACTAGCGGGGGGTGGGGTTTTTACAGATACGCAGTATTTT. Protein sequence: CASSIRGLAGGGVFTDTQYF.

Only one count was recorded for this clone. The chain has TRBV21-1 and TRBJ2-1; TRBD2 is the table's D call, not checked against the DNA. TRBV21-1 is shown as a pseudogene. The CDR3 is 19 amino acids. This chain's CDR3 is CASSKVAPRDSRTYNEQFF. The CDR3 DNA follows: TGTGCCAGCAGCAAAGTTGCGCCCCGGGACTCCAGAACCTACAATGAGCAGTTCTTC.

About this clone itself: Germline and junction disagree at one end, which may indicate a read error. The genes are TRBV13 and TRBJ2-7; maybe TRBD1 (7 bases). The CDR3 has 11 residues. Germline CDR1 PRHDT, CDR2 FYEKMQ (reference sequence). Here the CDR3 reads CASSLGGQPHF. DNA for the CDR3: TGTGCCAGCAGCTTGGGGGGACAGCCTCACTTC.

This clone showed up just a few times. The chain has TRBV27 and TRBJ1-2, with D maybe TRBD1 (5 bases). The V end was cut by 6 bases, the J end by 6 bases, with 14 bases between. The length of the CDR3 is 13 residues. From germline, CDR1 is MNHEY and CDR2 SMNVEV (reference sequence). In nucleotides, the CDR3 is TGTGCCAGCAGCCCCCGCAGGGCGGATGGCTACACCTTC. This sequence encodes CASSPRRADGYTF.

The V call is TRBV6-2 or TRBV6-3, the J call TRBJ1-1; 9 bases are shared with TRBD1. The trim removed 6 bases at V and 1 base at J, leaving 6 bases unmatched. CDR3 length equals 15 residues. The germline CDR1 and CDR2 sequences are MNHEY and SVGEGT. The CDR3 bases are TGTGCCAGCAGCGGATGGACAGGGGCGAACACTGAAGCTTTCTTT. This codes for CASSGWTGANTEAFF.

V gene TRBV5-3 combines with J gene TRBJ2-3; 7 bases are a match to TRBD1. TRBV5-3 is placed among ORFs of uncertain function. The V and J ends lost 5 bases and 0 bases, in that order; junction bases with no gene match: 15. This CDR3 region has 18 residues. CDR3 DNA: TGTGCCAGAAGGGGGCCGGGACAGAAACTAACTAGCACAGATACGCAGTATTTT. Amino acid sequence: CARRGPGQKLTSTDTQYF.

This chain connects TRBV3-1 (or the pseudogene TRBV3-2) to TRBJ1-2; D not resolved. Trimming left V 1 base short and J 4 bases short, with 22 bases between. CDR1 is LGHDT and CDR2 is YNNKEL in the germline V gene (reference sequence). CDR3 length: 18 residues. The CDR3 loop reads CASSQGAPDGGWLYGYTF. CDR3 DNA: TGTGCCAGCAGCCAAGGGGCCCCGGACGGAGGATGGCTCTATGGCTACACCTTC.

This rearrangement joins TRBV6-1 to TRBJ2-3; TRBD2 might be the D (5 bases). This CDR3 is 15 amino acids long. The ends were cut back, 1 base at V and 0 bases at J, with 8 bases in the middle. From germline, CDR1 is MNHNS and CDR2 SASEGT. CDR3 amino acids: CASSEVGVSTDTQYF. CDR3 DNA sequence: TGTGCCAGCAGTGAAGTCGGGGTTAGCACAGATACGCAGTATTTT.

The rearrangement links TRBV4-3 to TRBJ1-2; 10 nucleotides match TRBD1. Germline trimming cut 3 bases from V and 4 bases from J; bases unmatched to any gene: 8. CDR3 length equals 16 residues. Germline lookup yields CDR1 LGHNA and CDR2 YSLEER. The CDR3 bases are TGCGCCAGCAGCCATTCCGGGACAGGGGAGAGCTATGGCTACACCTTC. Residues: CASSHSGTGESYGYTF.

CDR3 sequence: CASSPISGGRYEQYF. In nucleotides, the CDR3 is TGTGCCAGTAGTCCCATTAGCGGGGGTCGCTACGAGCAGTACTTC. The V and J genes are TRBV19 and TRBJ2-7; 9 nucleotides agree with TRBD2. The CDR3 contains 15 residues. V gave up 5 bases and J gave up 3 bases; unmatched junction bases: 8. The germline V gene encodes CDR1 LNHDA and CDR2 SQIVND (reference sequence).

V and J are TRBV3-1 (or the pseudogene TRBV3-2) and TRBJ1-5; 8 nucleotides align to TRBD1. Germline-derived CDR1 and CDR2 are LGHDT and YNNKEL (reference sequence). V lost 1 base and J lost 6; bases outside the gene matches: 5. The CDR3 sequence is 15 residues long. In DNA form, the CDR3 reads TGTGCCAGCAGCCAAGGAACAGGGGGAGGTCAGCCCCAGCATTTT. Encoded protein: CASSQGTGGGQPQHF.

The CDR3 region has the DNA TGTGCCAGCAGTAGACAGAACACTGAAGCTTTCTTT. It encodes CASSRQNTEAFF. This chain links TRBV2 with TRBJ1-1; D not certain. Per the germline V gene, CDR1 is SNHLY and CDR2 is FYNNEI. The V end was cut by 5 bases, the J end by 1 base, with 5 bases between. This CDR3 region has 12 residues.

The CDR3 DNA follows: TGTGCCAGCAGGGACCCCCGACTAGAAACTAGCACAGATACGCAGTATTTT. Encoded protein: CASRDPRLETSTDTQYF. The chain is built from TRBV2 and TRBJ2-3, with D maybe TRBD2 (6 bases). The CDR3 has 17 amino acids. Germline CDR1 reads SNHLY; CDR2 reads FYNNEI. V lost 6 bases, J lost 0 bases, and 19 bases lay in between.

This clone was found a few times. The V call is TRBV3-1 (or the pseudogene TRBV3-2), the J call TRBJ1-2; D unclear. The CDR3 is 14 residues long. The germline V gene has CDR1 LGHDT and CDR2 YNNKEL (reference sequence). V lost 3 bases to trimming and J lost 1 base, with 9 bases between them. The chain's CDR3 is CASSHQAFNYGYTF. The DNA for the CDR3 is TGTGCCAGCAGCCACCAGGCGTTTAACTATGGCTACACCTTC.

This chain links TRBV6-2 or TRBV6-3 with TRBJ1-5; D might be TRBD1 (5 bases). There are 14 residues in the CDR3. The germline V gene has CDR1 MNHEY and CDR2 SVGEGT. Trimming pared 0 bases from V and 7 bases from J, leaving 10 bases between. CDR3 region: CASSYSAGPQPQHF. The CDR3 bases are TGTGCCAGCAGTTACTCGGCAGGGCCCCAGCCCCAGCATTTT.

This chain links TRBV4-3 with TRBJ2-5; 7 bases are shared with TRBD1. Germline CDR1 LGHNA, CDR2 YSLEER. The CDR3 runs to 14 residues. Trimming at V came to 4 bases and at J to 5 bases, leaving 7 bases not matched to a gene. The CDR3 sequence: CASSRETGPETQYF. The CDR3 region has the DNA TGCGCCAGCAGCCGGGAGACAGGGCCTGAGACCCAGTACTTC.

The V and J genes are TRBV23-1 and TRBJ2-7, with 8 nucleotides matching TRBD1. TRBV23-1 qualifies as an ORF whose function is uncertain. This CDR3 spans 17 amino acids. The V and J ends lost 3 bases and 2 bases, in that order; junction bases with no gene match: 12. CDR3 sequence reads: CASSQPQGGWPTYEQYF. The CDR3 DNA reads TGCGCCAGCAGTCAGCCACAGGGGGGATGGCCTACCTACGAGCAGTACTTC.

This clone showed up just once. The chain recombines TRBV6-4 with TRBJ1-1; possibly TRBD1 for D (5 bases). V lost 0 bases and J lost 3, with 20 bases in between. The CDR3 consists of 18 residues. Germline V CDR1 and CDR2: MRHNA, SNTAGT. The CDR3 is CASSDSKGLGEGHTEAFF. CDR3 sequence (DNA): TGTGCCAGCAGTGACTCGAAGGGACTGGGGGAAGGGCACACTGAAGCTTTCTTT.

In regard to this clone: The junction and the germline gene differ at one end; a read error may be behind it. The J gene is TRBJ2-1, the V gene TRBV11-2; D is uncertain. CDR3 length: 11 amino acids. Germline V gene data show CDR1 as SGHAT and CDR2 as FQNNGV. In nucleotides, the CDR3 is TGTGCCAGCAGCAGATACAGTGAGCAGTTCTTC. Amino acid sequence: CASSRYSEQFF.

The rearrangement joins TRBV6-5 to TRBJ1-1; D gene ambiguous. Germline-derived CDR1 and CDR2 are MNHEY and SVGAGI. Trimming removed 6 bases from V and 5 bases from J, with 13 bases in between. The CDR3 sequence is 13 residues long. CDR3 sequence (DNA): TGTGCCAGCAGCCCGGGTATTGAGACTGAAGCTTTCTTT. Its protein is CASSPGIETEAFF.

V is TRBV18 and J is TRBJ2-2; D not resolved. The CDR3 contains 15 residues. V gave up 3 bases and J gave up 0 bases, with 8 bases separating them. Germline V gene sequence: CDR1 KGHSH, CDR2 LQKENI. CDR3 loop: CASSPSSANTGELFF. The CDR3 DNA reads as TGTGCCAGCTCACCTTCCTCCGCGAACACCGGGGAGCTGTTTTTT.

The chain employs TRBV9 and TRBJ2-7; 9 positions match TRBD1. CDR1 is SGDLS and CDR2 is YYNGEE in the germline V gene. The CDR3 runs 15 residues. With 4 bases clipped from V and 2 bases from J, the junction kept 7 bases outside the gene matches. Here the CDR3 reads CASSRQGVGAYEQYF. As DNA, the CDR3 is TGTGCCAGCAGCCGACAGGGGGTAGGGGCCTACGAGCAGTACTTC.

In its sample, this clone was seen once. The chain has TRBV2 and TRBJ1-3; 8 nucleotides align to TRBD1. V lost 4 bases and J lost 0; bases outside the gene matches: 8. The germline V gene has CDR1 SNHLY and CDR2 FYNNEI. This CDR3 spans 17 amino acids. The CDR3 region is CASSGDRSSYSGNTIYF. CDR3 nucleotides: TGTGCCAGCAGTGGGGACAGGAGTTCGTACTCTGGAAACACCATATATTTT.

The genes are TRBV12-3 or TRBV12-4 and TRBJ2-1; no clear D. The CDR3 runs 12 residues. V was pared by 2 bases and J by 9 bases, with 8 bases between. The CDR3 loop reads CASSLSPSEQFF. CDR3 DNA: TGTGCCAGCAGTTTAAGTCCTAGTGAGCAGTTCTTC.

This clone was seen only once. The rearrangement uses TRBV11-3 and TRBJ2-1; 7 nucleotides match TRBD2. The trim removed 6 bases at V and 3 bases at J, leaving 8 bases unmatched. CDR1 is SGHNT, CDR2 YENEEA, per germline. The CDR3 sequence is 15 residues long. The CDR3 region is CASRTGGRNYNEQFF. The CDR3 nucleotides are TGTGCCAGCAGGACGGGGGGACGGAACTACAATGAGCAGTTCTTC.

The chain joins TRBV27 to TRBJ1-2; weak D call: TRBD1 (6 bases). V lost 5 bases, J lost 10 bases, and 14 bases lay in between. The CDR3 has 12 amino acids. Germline-derived CDR1 and CDR2 are MNHEY and SMNVEV (reference sequence). CDR3 DNA sequence: TGTGCCAGCAGTGGCCGAGACAGGTACTACACCTTC. Its protein product is CASSGRDRYYTF.